A selection of T cell receptor beta chains follows, all from one sample in a study of monozygotic twins with inflammatory bowel disease. TCRdb reprocessed the 5' RACE reads; each CDR3 protein has one entry and no DNA is given. This sample contains about 300,000 distinct CDR3 sequences. The material sequenced was blood. These receptors originate from a human donor with ulcerative colitis or Crohn's disease, or a healthy co-twin of an affected twin (not recorded which). CDR3s include the opening cysteine and the closing phenylalanine or tryptophan. Each record gives: CDR3 protein, V gene, CDR3 length, J gene.

cdr3_aa: CASESGGRTQYF
v_call: TRBV6-2/TRBV6-3
cdr3_length: 12
j_call: TRBJ2-5

cdr3_aa: CAIKGLAGDGADTQYF
v_call: TRBV12-3/TRBV12-4
cdr3_length: 16
j_call: TRBJ2-3

cdr3_aa: CASSLEGRYNSPLHF
v_call: TRBV5-4
cdr3_length: 15
j_call: TRBJ1-6

cdr3_aa: CASSPGGQGIHEQYF
v_call: TRBV12-3/TRBV12-4
cdr3_length: 15
j_call: TRBJ2-7

cdr3_aa: CSARERRGTSGSEQYF
v_call: TRBV20-1
cdr3_length: 16
j_call: TRBJ2-7

cdr3_aa: CASSYPGPGQFF
v_call: TRBV6-2/TRBV6-3
cdr3_length: 12
j_call: TRBJ2-1

cdr3_aa: CASSQGLIGQGSEQFF
v_call: TRBV14
cdr3_length: 16
j_call: TRBJ2-1

cdr3_aa: CASSLVGGMLDEQYF
v_call: TRBV7-9
cdr3_length: 15
j_call: TRBJ2-7

cdr3_aa: CASNRRTGYNEKLFF
v_call: TRBV28
cdr3_length: 15
j_call: TRBJ1-4

cdr3_aa: CASSQDRAGNQPQHF
v_call: TRBV27
cdr3_length: 15
j_call: TRBJ1-5

cdr3_aa: CASSLESPLAKNIQYF
v_call: TRBV5-1
cdr3_length: 16
j_call: TRBJ2-4

cdr3_aa: CASSFPGIEQFF
v_call: TRBV12-3/TRBV12-4
cdr3_length: 12
j_call: TRBJ2-1

cdr3_aa: CASSAEGTQYF
v_call: TRBV27
cdr3_length: 11
j_call: TRBJ2-5

cdr3_aa: CASMSGNPLSNQPQHF
v_call: TRBV19
cdr3_length: 16
j_call: TRBJ1-5

cdr3_aa: CASSRSGSPYNEQFF
v_call: TRBV28
cdr3_length: 15
j_call: TRBJ2-1